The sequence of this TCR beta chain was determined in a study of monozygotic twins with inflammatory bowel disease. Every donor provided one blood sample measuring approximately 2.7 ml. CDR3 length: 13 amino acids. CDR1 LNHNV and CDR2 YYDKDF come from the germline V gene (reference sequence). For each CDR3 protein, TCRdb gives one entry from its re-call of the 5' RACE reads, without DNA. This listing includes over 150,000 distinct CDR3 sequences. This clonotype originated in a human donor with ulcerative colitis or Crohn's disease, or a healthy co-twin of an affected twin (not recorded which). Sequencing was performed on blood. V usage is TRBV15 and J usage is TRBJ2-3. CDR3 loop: CATSFVSTDTQYF.